These 6 T cell receptor beta chains came from one sample sequenced in a study of vaccination and CD4 T cells after COVID-19. Antigens of these TCRs are unknown. Sequenced with the Oncomine TCR Beta short-read assay was DNA taken from cultured CD4+ T cells. After culture, CD4+ T cells served as the source for genomic DNA extraction. TCRdb used MiXCR to reprocess the PCR reads, holding one entry per CDR3 protein. This table holds approximately 9,600 distinct CDR3 sequences, under 50% found once. Documented treatment: approximately 9-day PBMC culture with coronavirus spike peptide pools or control peptides (ViraFEST assay). Gathered ahead of the COVID-19 pandemic (2011-2018) were the CD4+ T cells of the unexposed donor. The sequenced sample consisted of CD4+ T cells from blood, cultured in vitro. The source is a human donor in good health.

This clonotype was picked up a small number of times. The chain is built from TRBV6-1 and TRBJ2-3, with TRBD2 identical over 10 bases. Germline V gene sequence: CDR1 MNHNS, CDR2 SASEGT. CDR3 length: 15 amino acids. The V and J ends lost 2 bases and 4 bases, in that order; junction bases with no gene match: 3. This chain's CDR3 is CASSEKAGGPDTQYF. As DNA, the CDR3 is TGTGCCAGCAGTGAAAAAGCGGGAGGGCCAGATACGCAGTATTTT.

In its sample, this clonotype was seen a few times. The genes are TRBV7-9 and TRBJ1-3; TRBD1 agrees at 9 bases. The CDR3 sequence is 18 residues long. Germline values: CDR1 SEHNR, CDR2 FQNEAQ (reference sequence). V trimming: 1 base; J trimming: 0 bases; junction bases outside the gene matches: 7. CDR3 amino acids: CASSLGSGTGSSGNTIYF. In DNA form, the CDR3 reads TGTGCCAGCAGCTTAGGTTCGGGGACAGGGTCCTCTGGAAACACCATATATTTT.

The chain has TRBV16 and TRBJ2-5, with TRBD1 identical over 7 bases. The CDR3 is 15 residues long. CDR1 KGHSY and CDR2 FQNENV come from the germline V gene. V gave up 7 bases and J gave up 5 bases; unmatched junction bases: 13. The CDR3 here is CASIPKNRGEETQYF. The CDR3 nucleotides read TGTGCCAGCATCCCGAAGAACAGGGGAGAGGAGACCCAGTACTTC.

This clonotype was seen more than once but under ten times. The chain employs TRBV21-1 and TRBJ2-5; the D call TRBD1 from the table was never checked on the DNA. TRBV21-1 is a documented pseudogene. The CDR3 sequence is 15 residues long. CDR3 in amino acids: CASSKCQDRTGTQYF. CDR3 nucleotide sequence: TGTGCCAGCAGCAAATGCCAGGACAGGACAGGGACCCAGTACTTC.

This clonotype ranks as medium-sized. The rearrangement joins TRBV27 to TRBJ1-2; no clear D. Trimming took off 6 bases at V and 4 bases at J, with 9 bases between the two ends. In germline, CDR1 is MNHEY, CDR2 SMNVEV (reference sequence). CDR3 length equals 12 residues. In DNA, the CDR3 is TGTGCCAGCAGGGGTTCGGGCTATGGCTACACCTTC. It is translated as CASRGSGYGYTF.

The chain recombines TRBV7-9 with TRBJ2-7; 7 bases match TRBD2. With V trimmed by 2 bases and J by 6 bases, 10 bases remained unmatched. There are 15 residues in the CDR3. The germline CDR1 and CDR2 sequences are SEHNR and FQNEAQ (reference sequence). The CDR3 bases are TGTGCCAGCAGCTTATTCGGGGGGAGGGCCGGCGAGCAGTACTTC. Translating gives CASSLFGGRAGEQYF.